Here is one T cell receptor beta chain with its context. The data stem from a study of patients and donors after allogeneic stem cell transplantation. In TCRdb, the RT-PCR reads were re-called with MiXCR into one record per CDR3 protein. The sample includes about 40,000 distinct CDR3 sequences, about 31% of them seen just once. The germline V gene has CDR1 SGHDN and CDR2 FVKESK. The length of the CDR3 is 17 residues. V lost 4 bases to trimming and J lost 0 bases; unmatched junction nucleotides: 3. The chain joins TRBV14 to TRBJ2-1, with TRBD2 matching 13 bases. The TCR originated in a human donor who was either an allogeneic HSCT recipient or a stem cell or donor lymphocyte infusion donor (not recorded which). It is not recorded whose cells these are; they may come from a transplant donor. The material sequenced was blood, either unsorted or a sorted T cell fraction (not recorded which). The CDR3 region is CASSPGTSGNSYNEQFF. CDR3 coding DNA: TGTGCCAGCAGCCCGGGGACTAGCGGGAACTCCTACAATGAGCAGTTCTTC. Filled out from reference TRBV14 and TRBJ2-1, the complete variable domain reads EAGVTQFPSHSVIEKGQTVTLRCDPISGHDNLYWYRRVMGKEIKFLLHFVKESKQDESGMPNNRFLAERTGGTYSTLKVQPAELEDSGVYFCASSPGTSGNSYNEQFFGPGTRLTVL.